The 3 T cell receptor beta chains below were found in one sample sequenced in a study of CD8 T cells in ankylosing spondylitis. TCRdb ran MiXCR on the 5' RACE reads and lists one entry per CDR3 protein. Here the sample spans hundreds of thousands of distinct CDR3 sequences, roughly 8.6% being singletons. Sample: blood, either unsorted or a sorted T cell fraction (not recorded which). These receptors all stem from a male donor with ankylosing spondylitis or in good health (not recorded which).

This clonotype was counted at least ten times. The chain employs TRBV5-1 and TRBJ1-1; a possible D gene is TRBD1 (6 bases). The CDR3 is 17 residues long. CDR1 is SGHRS, CDR2 YFSETQ, per germline. Trimming took off 1 base at V and 0 bases at J, with 16 bases between the two ends. This CDR3 reads CASSLPGTINMNTEAFF. Here the CDR3 DNA reads TGCGCCAGCAGCTTGCCCGGGACAATTAACATGAACACTGAAGCTTTCTTT.

This clonotype has ten or more counts. This rearrangement joins TRBV4-2 to TRBJ2-7; 7 nucleotides agree with TRBD1. V was pared by 4 bases and J by 1 base, with 10 bases of the junction left unmatched. Looked up from germline, CDR1 is LGHNA and CDR2 is YNFKEQ. CDR3 length equals 16 residues. This CDR3 reads CASSLSGTGASYEQYF. CDR3 bases: TGTGCCAGCAGCCTTTCCGGTACAGGGGCTTCCTACGAGCAGTACTTC.

This clonotype was seen repeatedly, ten times or more. The chain joins TRBV7-9 to TRBJ1-1; TRBD1 agrees at 8 bases. The CDR3 loop spans 14 amino acids. J gave up 4 bases and V 5 bases, and 6 bases lay outside the gene matches. The V gene's germline CDR1 is SEHNR and CDR2 FQNEAQ (reference sequence). CDR3: CASSEQGEGTEAFF. CDR3 nucleotides: TGTGCCAGCAGCGAACAGGGGGAGGGCACTGAAGCTTTCTTT.